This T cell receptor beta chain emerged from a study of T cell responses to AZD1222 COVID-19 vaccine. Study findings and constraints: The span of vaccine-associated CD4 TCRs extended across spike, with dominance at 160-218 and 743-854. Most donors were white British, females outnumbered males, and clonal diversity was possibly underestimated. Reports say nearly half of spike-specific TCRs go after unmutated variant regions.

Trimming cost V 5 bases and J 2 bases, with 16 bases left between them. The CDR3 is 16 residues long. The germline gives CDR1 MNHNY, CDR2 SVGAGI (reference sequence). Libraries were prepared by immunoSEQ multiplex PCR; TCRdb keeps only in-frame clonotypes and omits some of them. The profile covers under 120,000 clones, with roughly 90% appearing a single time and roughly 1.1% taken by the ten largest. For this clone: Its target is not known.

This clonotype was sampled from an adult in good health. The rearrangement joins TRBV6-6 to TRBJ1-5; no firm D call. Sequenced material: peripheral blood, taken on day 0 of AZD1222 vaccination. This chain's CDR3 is CASSGRRPPGNQPQHF. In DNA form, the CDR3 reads TGTGCCAGCAGTGGTCGGAGGCCGCCGGGCAATCAGCCCCAGCATTTT.